A single sample gave rise to the 32 T cell receptor beta chains below, sequenced in a study of blood T cells in healthy people across ages. Next came a second PCR, run for roughly 7 to 12 cycles, which used a sample-barcoded 5' primer along with a J-beta primer mix. Each CDR3 protein gets one entry after TCRdb re-called the 5' RACE reads with MiXCR. The table records around 900,000 distinct CDR3 sequences, about 51% of them present only once. Sequences were obtained from blood. Source of these receptors: a woman aged 60-70 years in good health.

The sample holds a few counts of this clonotype. The rearrangement links TRBV29-1 to TRBJ2-5, with 9 positions matching TRBD2. This CDR3 comprises 14 residues. Germline values: CDR1 SQVTM, CDR2 ANQGSEA. J lost 4 bases, V lost 6 bases, and 9 bases had no gene match. DNA of the CDR3: TGCAGCGTGGGAGAGCTAGCGGGAACAGAGACCCAGTACTTC. Translated, it gives CSVGELAGTETQYF.

J is TRBJ2-3 and V is TRBV20-1, with TRBD2 matching over 7 bases. Germline CDR1 and CDR2: DFQATT and SNEGSKA (reference sequence). CDR3 length: 13 residues. The CDR3 is CSKGRGSTDTQYF. Written as DNA, the CDR3 is TGCAGCAAAGGGCGGGGGAGCACAGATACGCAGTATTTT.

The rearrangement links TRBV20-1 to TRBJ2-5; D gene uncertain. CDR1 DFQATT and CDR2 SNEGSKA come from the germline V gene (reference sequence). The V and J ends lost 3 bases and 0 bases respectively, with 11 bases between them. The CDR3 contains 14 residues. The CDR3 DNA follows: TGCAGTGCTAGCTGGGGTCCCAACCAAGAGACCCAGTACTTC. Protein product: CSASWGPNQETQYF.

The rearrangement uses TRBV7-2 and TRBJ2-3; D remains unclear. CDR1 and CDR2 from the germline V gene are SGHTA and FQGNSA. The length of the CDR3 is 17 residues. V gave up 0 bases and J gave up 0 bases, with 13 bases separating them. CDR3 amino acids: CASSLAYQASSTDTQYF. Written as DNA, the CDR3 is TGTGCCAGCAGCTTAGCGTACCAGGCTAGTAGCACAGATACGCAGTATTTT.

This clonotype has a handful of counts. J is TRBJ2-4 and V is TRBV25-1; a possible D gene is TRBD2 (6 bases). The V gene lost 8 bases and the J gene lost 14 bases, with 13 bases spanning the gap. The CDR3 is made up of 10 amino acids. In germline, CDR1 is MGHDK, CDR2 SYGVNS. The CDR3 nucleotides read TGTGCCAGCGCCGGGACTTCTAAGTACTTC. Protein: CASAGTSKYF.

CDR3 DNA sequence: TGTGCCAGCAGTTTAGCCGGGACAGGGGATTTGAATGAGCAGTTCTTC. Its protein is CASSLAGTGDLNEQFF. This chain connects TRBV6-5 to TRBJ2-1, with 10 bases aligning to TRBD1. Germline loops: CDR1 MNHEY, CDR2 SVGAGI. The CDR3 length is 16 residues. J lost 7 bases, V lost 4 bases, and 10 bases had no gene match.

The chain has TRBV10-3 and TRBJ2-3; 11 bases are a match to TRBD2. Germline trimming cut 6 bases from V and 2 bases from J; bases unmatched to any gene: 4. Germline CDR1 ENHRY, CDR2 SYGVKD. The CDR3 spans 15 residues. CDR3 sequence reads: CAISLLAGDTDTQYF. CDR3 DNA: TGTGCCATCAGCCTACTAGCGGGAGACACAGATACGCAGTATTTT.

The chain has TRBV7-2 and TRBJ1-4; a possible D gene is TRBD1 (5 bases). V was cut by 1 base and J by 0 bases, with 12 bases left in between. The CDR3 is 17 residues long. Germline V CDR1 and CDR2: SGHTA, FQGNSA. The CDR3 sequence: CASSLGQRYSTNEKLFF. CDR3 in DNA: TGTGCCAGCAGCTTAGGACAGCGTTATTCAACTAATGAAAAACTGTTTTTT.

The chain carries TRBV29-1 and TRBJ1-2; D may be TRBD1 (6 bases). Germline lookup yields CDR1 SQVTM and CDR2 ANQGSEA. With 7 bases removed from V and 3 bases from J, the gap between germline ends came to 18 bases. CDR3 length: 14 amino acids. The CDR3 DNA reads as TGCAGCGCTGCTGGGGGGGGCTTTGACTATGGCTACACCTTC. Translation: CSAAGGGFDYGYTF.

The chain carries TRBV27 and TRBJ1-1; possible D gene TRBD1, 5 bases. From germline, CDR1 is MNHEY and CDR2 SMNVEV (reference sequence). The length of the CDR3 is 16 residues. V was shortened by 6 bases and J by 3 bases, with 20 bases between the two germline ends. CDR3 sequence reads: CASSGSLIQGDTEAFF. The DNA for the CDR3 is TGTGCCAGCAGCGGGAGCCTGATTCAAGGGGACACTGAAGCTTTCTTT.

The chain recombines TRBV3-1 with TRBJ2-6; D is perhaps TRBD1 (5 bases). V dropped 3 bases and J dropped 8 bases, with 17 bases sitting between them. The CDR3 is made up of 16 amino acids. Germline lookup yields CDR1 LGHDT and CDR2 YNNKEL (reference sequence). CDR3: CASSQGWTSAPNVLTF. The CDR3 DNA reads TGTGCCAGCAGCCAGGGATGGACAAGTGCGCCCAACGTCCTGACTTTC.

This clonotype was observed a handful of times. This chain uses TRBV10-3 with TRBJ2-7; D gene uncertain. Germline V gene lookup returns CDR1 ENHRY and CDR2 SYGVKD. V shed 10 bases and J shed 4 bases, with 11 bases lying between them. This CDR3 is 11 amino acids long. The CDR3 DNA follows: TGTGCCACGTCCGGAGCGTACGAGCAGTACTTC. This gives the protein CATSGAYEQYF.

The DNA for the CDR3 is TGCAGTGCTAAGGGACAAAACACATATGGCTACACCTTC. Its protein product is CSAKGQNTYGYTF. The V gene is TRBV20-1, the J gene TRBJ1-2, with D perhaps TRBD1 (6 bases). The CDR3 contains 13 residues. Germline V gene data show CDR1 as DFQATT and CDR2 as SNEGSKA (reference sequence). V was trimmed by 4 bases and J by 5 bases, leaving 14 bases between them.

The rearrangement uses TRBV29-1 and TRBJ2-5; 10 nucleotides match TRBD2. CDR3 size: 12 residues. Germline-derived CDR1 and CDR2 are SQVTM and ANQGSEA. The ends lost 7 bases at V and 5 bases at J; junction bases unmatched: 4. CDR3 nucleotides: TGCAGCGGGGGAGCGGGAGGGGAGACCCAGTACTTC. Protein sequence: CSGGAGGETQYF.

Comment on this clonotype: This may stem from a read error, because a much larger clone lies one nucleotide away. The chain uses TRBV12-3 or TRBV12-4 and TRBJ2-5, with TRBD2 matching 12 bases. The CDR3 is 15 amino acids. The V segment lost 6 bases and the J segment 11 bases; nucleotides outside the gene matches: 13. CDR3 region: CASSLRTSGDNEQYF. DNA for the CDR3: TGTGCCAGCAGCCTCCGGACTAGCGGGGACAATGAGCAGTACTTC.

V usage is TRBV12-3 or TRBV12-4 and J usage is TRBJ1-2; D gene ambiguous. The CDR3 is made up of 14 amino acids. The V and J ends lost 3 bases and 1 base respectively, with 9 bases between them. CDR3 sequence: CASSFKGYNYGYTF. The CDR3 DNA sequence: TGTGCCAGCAGTTTTAAAGGGTATAACTATGGCTACACCTTC.

The J gene is TRBJ2-3, the V gene TRBV20-1; possible D gene TRBD2, 5 bases. Germline-derived CDR1 and CDR2 are DFQATT and SNEGSKA (reference sequence). The CDR3 is made up of 14 amino acids. Trimming removed 1 base at V and 3 bases at J, with 11 bases between. The CDR3: CSARVPEGTDTQYF. CDR3 in DNA: TGCAGTGCTAGAGTTCCTGAGGGTACAGATACGCAGTATTTT.

This clonotype was counted a few times. The chain uses TRBV20-1 and TRBJ2-4; D is possibly TRBD2 (6 bases). CDR3 length: 13 amino acids. V gave up 5 bases and J gave up 10 bases, with 18 bases separating them. Germline CDR1 and CDR2: DFQATT and SNEGSKA (reference sequence). CDR3 DNA sequence: TGCAGTGCTCTCCCGGGAGCCCAACGGATTCAGTACTTC. This translates into CSALPGAQRIQYF.

The chain recombines TRBV6-5 with TRBJ2-3, with D perhaps TRBD2 (6 bases). Trimming removed 0 bases from V and 0 bases from J, with 13 bases in between. CDR3 length equals 17 residues. The germline gives CDR1 MNHEY, CDR2 SVGAGI. CDR3 sequence: CASSYSGSGGSTDTQYF. As DNA, the CDR3 is TGTGCCAGCAGTTACTCTGGTAGCGGAGGAAGCACAGATACGCAGTATTTT.

V gene TRBV20-1 combines with J gene TRBJ2-1; no firm D call. V was pared by 0 bases and J by 9 bases, with 3 bases between. The CDR3 covers 10 residues. Per the germline V gene, CDR1 is DFQATT and CDR2 is SNEGSKA (reference sequence). CDR3 nucleotides: TGCAGTGCTAGAGAGGCTGAGCAGTTCTTC. Amino acid sequence: CSAREAEQFF.

CDR3 nucleotides: TGTGCCATCATGGAACGGGGGAGCTCCTATAATTCACCCCTCCACTTT. This codes for CAIMERGSSYNSPLHF. This chain connects TRBV10-3 to TRBJ1-6; TRBD1 might be the D (5 bases). The CDR3 is 16 residues long. Germline V CDR1 and CDR2: ENHRY, SYGVKD. Trimming took off 7 bases at V and 0 bases at J, with 13 bases between the two ends.

The V gene is TRBV6-2 or TRBV6-3, the J gene TRBJ2-7, with no clear D. The CDR3 has 14 amino acids. With 1 base removed from V and 5 bases from J, the gap between germline ends came to 12 bases. The germline gives CDR1 MNHEY, CDR2 SVGEGT. The CDR3 DNA follows: TGTGCCAGCAGTTACTTGGACGGAGTTCACGAGCAGTACTTC. Protein: CASSYLDGVHEQYF.

Only a few counts were recorded for this clonotype. A clone one base away is much larger, so this may be a read error. The gene calls are TRBV12-3 or TRBV12-4 and TRBJ2-5, with 9 positions matching TRBD2. V was clipped by 5 bases and J by 11 bases; unmatched bases: 15. The CDR3 is 15 residues long. As DNA, the CDR3 is TGTGCCAGCAGTACGAGCCTAGCGGGGATCTACGGGCAGTACTTC. Residues: CASSTSLAGIYGQYF.

V usage is TRBV6-5 and J usage is TRBJ2-5; 8 positions agree with TRBD2. CDR1 and CDR2 (germline): MNHEY, SVGAGI. The CDR3 has 18 residues. V lost 2 bases and J lost 11; bases outside the gene matches: 22. In DNA form, the CDR3 reads TGTGCCAGCAGTTACCACTCGGGTAGCGGGATGTTCTCCTACAAGCAGTACTTC. It encodes CASSYHSGSGMFSYKQYF.

This clonotype was seen once. This chain's CDR3 is CASSDNRGNNQPQHF. The CDR3 nucleotides read TGCGCCAGCAGTGATAACAGGGGGAACAATCAGCCCCAGCATTTT. This chain joins TRBV10-2 and TRBJ1-5, with 8 bases matching TRBD1. The CDR3 sequence is 15 residues long. The V segment lost 3 bases and the J segment 3 bases; nucleotides outside the gene matches: 4. The germline V gene encodes CDR1 WSHSY and CDR2 SAAADI.

This clonotype was seen a few times. The chain is built from TRBV4-1 and TRBJ2-1; 8 positions agree with TRBD2. The CDR3 covers 17 residues. The trim removed 3 bases at V and 3 bases at J, leaving 10 bases unmatched. Germline V CDR1 and CDR2: MGHRA, YSYEKL. DNA for the CDR3: TGCGCCAGCAGCCAGCTTGGCGGGACTAGAGACTACAATGAGCAGTTCTTC. It is translated as CASSQLGGTRDYNEQFF.

This chain links TRBV5-1 with TRBJ2-1; 11 bases are a match to TRBD2. This CDR3 has 15 amino acids. Germline trimming cut 4 bases from V and 6 bases from J; bases unmatched to any gene: 6. Looked up from germline, CDR1 is SGHRS and CDR2 is YFSETQ. CDR3 loop: CASSDSGRALNEQFF. The DNA for the CDR3 is TGCGCCAGCAGCGATAGCGGGAGGGCTCTCAATGAGCAGTTCTTC. The entire variable domain, with the rest obtained from reference TRBV5-1 and TRBJ2-1, is as follows: KAGVTQTPRYLIKTRGQQVTLSCSPISGHRSVSWYQQTPGQGLQFLFEYFSETQRNKGNFPGRFSGRQFSNSRSEMNVSTLELGDSALYLCASSDSGRALNEQFFGPGTRLTVL.

V gene TRBV29-1 combines with J gene TRBJ2-1; D remains ambiguous. The V gene's germline CDR1 is SQVTM and CDR2 ANQGSEA. CDR3 length equals 15 residues. Trimming left V 6 bases short and J 0 bases short, with 15 bases between. As DNA, the CDR3 is TGCAGCGTCGCTGATGGACCCCCCTCCTACAATGAGCAGTTCTTC. It codes for CSVADGPPSYNEQFF.

The rearrangement joins TRBV6-1 to TRBJ1-2; 7 bases match TRBD1. The germline V gene has CDR1 MNHNS and CDR2 SASEGT. Unmatched junction bases numbered 14, after V lost 3 bases and J lost 4 bases. The CDR3 totals 17 residues. The CDR3 sequence is CASSETPGSGQIYGYTF. Written as DNA, the CDR3 is TGTGCCAGCAGTGAGACCCCTGGCTCGGGACAGATCTATGGCTACACCTTC.

This chain joins TRBV25-1 and TRBJ2-3, with 7 nucleotides matching TRBD1. Germline assignment: CDR1 MGHDK and CDR2 SYGVNS. The V and J ends lost 0 bases and 2 bases, in that order; junction bases with no gene match: 11. The CDR3 contains 18 residues. The CDR3 DNA is TGTGCCAGCAGTGAATATTCAAGAAACAGGGGCCCCACAGATACGCAGTATTTT. It translates to CASSEYSRNRGPTDTQYF. Using reference TRBV25-1 and TRBJ2-3 for the parts outside the CDR3, the full variable domain is EADIYQTPRYLVIGTGKKITLECSQTMGHDKMYWYQQDPGMELHLIHYSYGVNSTEKGDLSSESTVSRIRTEHFPLTLESARPSHTSQYLCASSEYSRNRGPTDTQYFGPGTRLTVL.

Turning to this clonotype: This may come from a read error, since a much larger clone is one base off. The CDR3 reads CSVDVRGGCEQYF. CDR3 coding DNA: TGCAGCGTTGATGTAAGAGGGGGTTGCGAGCAGTACTTC. The gene calls are TRBV29-1 and TRBJ2-7, with D possibly being TRBD1 (6 bases). Germline CDR1 is SQVTM and CDR2 is ANQGSEA. The CDR3 consists of 13 residues. The V end was cut by 3 bases, the J end by 6 bases, with 15 bases between.

This clonotype was counted only a few times. The chain couples TRBV4-1 to TRBJ2-6, with 7 bases aligning to TRBD2. The CDR3 covers 18 residues. The germline gives CDR1 MGHRA, CDR2 YSYEKL. Trimming took 3 bases from V and 2 from J; bases not matched to a gene: 10. The CDR3 loop reads CASSQPTSARAGANVLTF. DNA for the CDR3: TGCGCCAGCAGCCAGCCAACTAGCGCTAGGGCTGGGGCCAACGTCCTGACTTTC.